This T cell receptor beta chain was sequenced in a study of blood T cell repertoires in COVID-19. Study-level information: Both acute and convalescent COVID-19 samples were obtained from the United States, Italy and Spain. T cells, B-cell-depleted T cells, or PBMCs supplied cDNA or gDNA.

Authors' analysis steps: Amplification of reference gene primers provided the estimated nucleated cell counts. Measured with immunoSEQ multiplex PCR; TCRdb has only the in-frame clones, and not every one. From that table come the V and J calls and clone size; the DNA was used to work out D and trimming. The sample includes approximately 140,000 clones, 80% to 90% seen only once; the top ten take 10% to 13%. The CDR3 totals 14 residues. The ends lost 10 bases at V and 0 bases at J; junction bases unmatched: 7. Germline V lookup: CDR1 LNHDA, CDR2 SQIVND (reference sequence). This receptor was identified in a man in his fifties or sixties with active or convalescent COVID-19. The chain carries TRBV19 and TRBJ1-1, with TRBD1 matching over 8 bases. Sample: peripheral blood. Here the CDR3 DNA reads TGTGCCATTCGCGGACAGGGTCTGAACACTGAAGCTTTCTTT. It encodes CAIRGQGLNTEAFF. The whole variable domain, remainder taken from reference TRBV19 and TRBJ1-1, is DGGITQSPKYLFRKEGQNVTLSCEQNLNHDAMYWYRQDPGQGLRLIYYSQIVNDFQKGDIAEGYSVSREKKESFPLTVTSAQKNPTAFYLCAIRGQGLNTEAFFGQGTRLTVV.